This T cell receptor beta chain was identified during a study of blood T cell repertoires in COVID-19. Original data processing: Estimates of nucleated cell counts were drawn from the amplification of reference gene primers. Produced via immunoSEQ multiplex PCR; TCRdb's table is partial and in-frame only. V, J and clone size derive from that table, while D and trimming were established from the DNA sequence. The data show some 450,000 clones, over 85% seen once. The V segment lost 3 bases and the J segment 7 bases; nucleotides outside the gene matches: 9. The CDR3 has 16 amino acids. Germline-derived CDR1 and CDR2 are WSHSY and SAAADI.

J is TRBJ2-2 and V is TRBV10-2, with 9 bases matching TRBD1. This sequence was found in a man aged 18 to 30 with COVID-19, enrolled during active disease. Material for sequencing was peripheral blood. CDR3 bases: TGCGCCAGCAGTGATCCGTGGACAGGGGTTGGCGGGGAGCTGTTTTTT. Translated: CASSDPWTGVGGELFF.